This T cell receptor beta chain stems from a study of blood T cell repertoires in COVID-19. Looking at the study overall: Some COVID-19 samples were acute and others convalescent; all came from the United States, Italy and Spain. The cDNA or gDNA used as material had been derived from T cells, B-cell-depleted T cells, or PBMCs.

V was shortened by 5 bases and J by 0 bases, with 11 bases between the two germline ends. This CDR3 is built from 14 residues. The germline CDR1 and CDR2 sequences are SGHTS and YDEGEE. In the original processing: Reference gene primer amplification yielded estimated nucleated cell counts. The data were produced by immunoSEQ multiplex PCR, yet TCRdb's version contains in-frame clones alone and is incomplete. V, J and clone size derive from that table, while D and trimming were established from the DNA sequence. The sample includes more than 90,000 clones, approximately 70% of them seen just once. Sequencing input: peripheral blood. V usage is TRBV5-8 and J usage is TRBJ1-1; no clear D gene. The TCR sequence derives from an older woman in a cohort sampled during active or convalescent COVID-19. The CDR3: CASRYTPLNTEAFF. The CDR3 nucleotides read TGTGCCAGCAGATACACACCCCTGAACACTGAAGCTTTCTTT.